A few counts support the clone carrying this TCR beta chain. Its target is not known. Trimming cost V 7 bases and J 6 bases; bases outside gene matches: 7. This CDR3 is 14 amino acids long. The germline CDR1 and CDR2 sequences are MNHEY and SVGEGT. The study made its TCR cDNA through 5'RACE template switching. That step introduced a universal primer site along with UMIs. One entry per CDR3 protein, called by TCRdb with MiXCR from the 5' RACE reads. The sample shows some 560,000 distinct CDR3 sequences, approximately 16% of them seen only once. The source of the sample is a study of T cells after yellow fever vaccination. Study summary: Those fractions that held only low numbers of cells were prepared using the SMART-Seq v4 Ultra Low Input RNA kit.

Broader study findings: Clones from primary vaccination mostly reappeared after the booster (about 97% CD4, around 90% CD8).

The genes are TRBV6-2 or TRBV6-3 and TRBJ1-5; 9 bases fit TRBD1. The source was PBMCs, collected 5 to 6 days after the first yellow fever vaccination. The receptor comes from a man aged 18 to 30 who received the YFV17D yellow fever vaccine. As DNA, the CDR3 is TGTGCCAGCACCACCCGACAGGGGGGTCAGCCCCAGCATTTT. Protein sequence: CASTTRQGGQPQHF.